The rows below give T cell receptor beta chains drawn from one sample of a study of somatic mutations in cytotoxic T cells in rheumatoid arthritis. Produced via immunoSEQ multiplex PCR; TCRdb's table is partial and in-frame only. Counted here are tens of thousands of clones, just over 85% occurring once; the ten biggest clones make up under 20%. The sample consisted of CD8+ T cells sorted from blood. Receptor source: a woman in her forties or fifties in good health. The CDR3 runs from the conserved cysteine through the conserved F or W. D genes are given only for firm matches. Expanded clones are given a class, and other clones once, few, many or no size at all.

TRBD2,TRBJ2-2,NA,TRBV7-6,CASSLLAGVPTGELFF,TGTGCCAGCAGCTTACTAGCGGGGGTCCCGACCGGGGAGCTGTTTTTT
NA,TRBJ2-7,few,TRBV5-4,CASSSDRGYEQYF,TGTGCCAGCAGCTCGGACCGAGGGTACGAGCAGTACTTC
NA,TRBJ1-6,NA,TRBV6-1,CASSEGSKFEPLLGAPLHF,TGTGCCAGCAGTGAAGGGAGTAAGTTTGAGCCCTTGCTCGGTGCACCCCTCCACTTT
TRBD2,TRBJ2-1,NA,TRBV27,CASSSGLPVNEQFF,TGTGCCAGCAGTTCGGGACTACCCGTTAATGAGCAGTTCTTC
NA,TRBJ2-7,NA,TRBV27,CASSVQGDTYEQYF,TGTGCCAGCAGTGTCCAGGGAGACACTTACGAGCAGTACTTC
TRBD1,TRBJ1-6,NA,TRBV4-3,CASSQGTGAQGFSPLHF,TGCGCCAGCAGCCAAGGGACAGGGGCGCAGGGTTTTTCACCCCTCCACTTT
NA,TRBJ2-1,few,TRBV5-6,CASSRRSSYNEQFF,TGTGCCAGCTCCCGCCGATCCTCCTACAATGAGCAGTTCTTC
TRBD1,TRBJ1-4,NA,TRBV9,CASSVQGAGEKLFF,TGTGCCAGCAGCGTACAGGGGGCTGGTGAAAAACTGTTTTTT
NA,TRBJ1-1,NA,TRBV27,CASSLWGGATEAFF,TGTGCCAGCAGTTTATGGGGGGGGGCTACTGAAGCTTTCTTT
TRBD2,TRBJ2-7,NA,TRBV6-1,CASSEAASGAYEQYF,TGTGCCAGCAGTGAGGCGGCTAGCGGGGCCTACGAGCAGTACTTC
TRBD2,TRBJ2-1,NA,TRBV28,CASSPSGGTYNEQFF,TGTGCCAGCAGTCCTAGCGGGGGAACCTACAATGAGCAGTTCTTC
TRBD1,TRBJ1-4,NA,TRBV2,CASSPLPQGANEKLFF,TGTGCCAGCAGTCCGCTGCCTCAGGGGGCGAATGAAAAACTGTTTTTT
NA,TRBJ1-2,NA,TRBV6-5,CASSYGGGVDGYTF,TGTGCCAGCAGTTACGGTGGGGGAGTAGATGGCTACACCTTC
TRBD1,TRBJ1-2,NA,TRBV4-3,CASSDRGEGNYGYTF,TGCGCCAGCAGCGACAGGGGGGAGGGTAACTATGGCTACACCTTC
TRBD1,TRBJ1-2,medium-sized,TRBV9,CASSPGQGNYGYTF,TGTGCCAGCAGCCCGGGACAGGGAAACTATGGCTACACCTTC
TRBD2,TRBJ2-2,NA,TRBV4-3,CASSQDRGLAGRTGELFF,TGCGCCAGCAGCCAAGACCGGGGTCTAGCGGGCCGCACCGGGGAGCTGTTTTTT
NA,TRBJ1-3,few,TRBV4-1,CASSQDPGTGNTIYF,TGCGCCAGCAGCCAAGATCCAGGGACGGGAAACACCATATATTTT
NA,TRBJ1-5,NA,TRBV21-1,CASSKSKGRDRVNQPQHF,TGTGCCAGCAGCAAGAGTAAAGGAAGGGACCGAGTTAATCAGCCCCAGCATTTT
NA,TRBJ1-1,NA,TRBV4-1,CASSQARGVNTEAFF,TGCGCCAGCAGCCAAGCGAGGGGAGTGAACACTGAAGCTTTCTTT
NA,TRBJ1-1,NA,TRBV6-4,CASSDEGEAFF,TGTGCCAGCAGTGACGAGGGTGAAGCTTTCTTT
NA,TRBJ2-3,NA,TRBV29-1,CSVGRDEGQYF,TGCAGCGTGGGCCGGGACGAAGGGCAGTATTTT
NA,TRBJ1-1,NA,TRBV6-5,CASSPSMNTEAFF,TGTGCCAGCAGTCCTTCTATGAACACTGAAGCTTTCTTT
NA,TRBJ2-1,NA,TRBV7-6,CASSSGVNEQFF,TGTGCCAGCAGCTCAGGGGTCAATGAGCAGTTCTTC